One and the same sample provided the 22 T cell receptor beta chains below, sequenced in a study of T cell responses to AZD1222 COVID-19 vaccine. Clones were sequenced by immunoSEQ multiplex PCR, and TCRdb holds only the in-frame ones, with some missing. Among over 130,000 clones listed, just under 95% were seen once. The starting material was peripheral blood, obtained on day 0 of AZD1222 vaccination. The receptors shown here come from an adult in good health.

The gene calls are TRBV28 and TRBJ2-5; D may be TRBD1 (5 bases). Germline CDR1 MDHEN, CDR2 SYDVKM. There are 15 residues in the CDR3. Between the trimmed V and J ends, which lost 3 bases and 5 bases, there was a span of 16 bases. The CDR3 region has the DNA TGTGCCAGCAGTTTGATGCAGGGTCTAGGGGAGACCCAGTACTTC. This codes for CASSLMQGLGETQYF.

This clone was counted between two and nine times. The chain has TRBV11-2 and TRBJ1-2; D is unclear. Germline V gene lookup returns CDR1 SGHAT and CDR2 FQNNGV. The ends were cut back, 7 bases at V and 2 bases at J, with 5 bases in the middle. This CDR3 has 11 amino acids. The CDR3, as DNA: TGTGCCAGCACCCAGAACTATGGCTACACCTTC. Protein sequence: CASTQNYGYTF.

The rearrangement joins TRBV28 to TRBJ1-4, with a weak D call TRBD1 (6 bases). V lost 6 bases and J 3 bases, leaving 17 bases between the germline ends. The germline gives CDR1 MDHEN, CDR2 SYDVKM. This CDR3 comprises 16 residues. This chain's CDR3 is CASRAAGTPANEKLFF. The CDR3 nucleotides read TGTGCCAGCAGGGCTGCAGGGACACCCGCTAATGAAAAACTGTTTTTT.

V gene TRBV3-1 (or the pseudogene TRBV3-2) combines with J gene TRBJ2-5; D not resolved. Germline CDR1 LGHDT, CDR2 YNNKEL (reference sequence). The CDR3 loop spans 14 amino acids. Trimming stripped 0 bases from V and 4 bases from J, with 9 bases between. The CDR3 DNA sequence: TGTGCCAGCAGCCAAGAAGGATTAGGAGAGACCCAGTACTTC. Its translation is CASSQEGLGETQYF.

The J gene is TRBJ2-1, the V gene TRBV9; D is undetermined. This CDR3 contains 13 residues. CDR1 and CDR2 from the germline V gene are SGDLS and YYNGEE. V was trimmed by 0 bases and J by 10 bases, leaving 11 bases between them. CDR3 nucleotides: TGTGCCAGCAGCGTAGGCCCCTTCCAGGAGCAGTTCTTC. This codes for CASSVGPFQEQFF.

This clone was picked up a small number of times. Other DNA sequences of this sample code for an identical CDR3. This chain joins TRBV5-1 and TRBJ2-5; no firm D call. The germline gives CDR1 SGHRS, CDR2 YFSETQ. The CDR3 has 11 residues. Trimming removed 0 bases at V and 3 bases at J, with 0 bases between. DNA for the CDR3: TGCGCCAGCAGCTTGGAAGAGACCCAGTACTTC. Amino acid sequence: CASSLEETQYF.

CDR3 amino acids: CASRTDPGTIYF. The DNA for the CDR3 is TGTGCCAGCCGGACGGACCCGGGCACCATATATTTT. The chain recombines TRBV6-5 with TRBJ1-3; D gene uncertain. The CDR3 contains 12 residues. Germline lookup yields CDR1 MNHEY and CDR2 SVGAGI. The V gene lost 8 bases and the J gene lost 9 bases, with 14 bases spanning the gap.

This chain uses TRBV19 with TRBJ1-1; D is perhaps TRBD1 (5 bases). The CDR3 loop spans 15 amino acids. CDR1 is LNHDA, CDR2 SQIVND, per germline (reference sequence). V was clipped by 0 bases and J by 1 base, with 9 bases between them. This CDR3 is CASSIDQGRNTEAFF. The CDR3 DNA sequence: TGTGCCAGTAGTATAGACCAGGGAAGGAACACTGAAGCTTTCTTT.

V gene TRBV18 combines with J gene TRBJ2-2; 7 bases agree with TRBD1. The CDR3 is 20 amino acids. The V and J ends lost 2 bases and 1 base, in that order; junction bases with no gene match: 16. Germline CDR1 and CDR2: KGHSH and LQKENI. The CDR3 sequence: CASSPFPTPPGQKNTGELFF. The CDR3 DNA reads as TGTGCCAGCTCACCATTCCCGACCCCCCCGGGACAGAAGAACACCGGGGAGCTGTTTTTT.

J is TRBJ1-1 and V is TRBV10-1; 8 bases agree with TRBD1. Germline V gives CDR1 WNHNN, CDR2 SYGVQD (reference sequence). The CDR3 totals 13 residues. Trimming took 7 bases from V and 1 from J; bases not matched to a gene: 2. The CDR3 protein is CASKGQENTEAFF. CDR3 bases: TGCGCCAGCAAGGGACAGGAGAACACTGAAGCTTTCTTT.

V usage is TRBV5-6 and J usage is TRBJ1-1; 10 nucleotides agree with TRBD1. The CDR3 is 14 amino acids. CDR1 is SGHDT and CDR2 is YYEEEE in the germline V gene. Germline trimming cut 4 bases from V and 6 bases from J; bases unmatched to any gene: 6. CDR3 nucleotides: TGTGCCAGCAGCCCGACAGGGGGCTATGCTGAAGCTTTCTTT. It encodes CASSPTGGYAEAFF.

V gene TRBV28 combines with J gene TRBJ2-6; D remains unclear. Germline lookup yields CDR1 MDHEN and CDR2 SYDVKM. The CDR3 consists of 16 residues. V shed 3 bases and J shed 3 bases, with 12 bases lying between them. CDR3 amino acids: CASSFISLIGANVLTF. CDR3 DNA sequence: TGTGCCAGCAGTTTTATCTCCCTTATTGGGGCCAACGTCCTGACTTTC.

This chain joins TRBV5-6 and TRBJ1-3; TRBD1 aligns across 7 bases. V was clipped by 2 bases and J by 4 bases; unmatched bases: 3. The CDR3 has 14 amino acids. The germline gives CDR1 SGHDT, CDR2 YYEEEE. This CDR3 reads CASSFPGQGNTIYF. In DNA form, the CDR3 reads TGTGCCAGCAGCTTTCCGGGACAGGGAAACACCATATATTTT.

The rearrangement joins TRBV15 to TRBJ2-1; TRBD2 matches at 12 bases. CDR1 and CDR2 (germline): LNHNV, YYDKDF (reference sequence). J gave up 8 bases and V 4 bases, and 9 bases lay outside the gene matches. The CDR3 covers 16 residues. The CDR3 bases are TGTGCCACCAGCATAGATCTAGCGGGGGGGCCGGATGAGCAGTTCTTC. This sequence encodes CATSIDLAGGPDEQFF.

The V call is TRBV19, the J call TRBJ2-7; D possibly uses TRBD1 or TRBD2 (6 bases each). Between the trimmed V and J ends, which lost 11 bases and 6 bases, there was a span of 17 bases. The CDR3 runs 12 residues. Germline CDR1 reads LNHDA; CDR2 reads SQIVND (reference sequence). CDR3 coding DNA: TGTGCCTGCGGAGGGGGGCAATTCGAGCAGTACTTC. This codes for CACGGGQFEQYF.

The rearrangement uses TRBV29-1 and TRBJ2-7, with 7 bases lining up with TRBD1. Germline lookup yields CDR1 SQVTM and CDR2 ANQGSEA. Trimming cost V 7 bases and J 4 bases; bases outside gene matches: 16. The CDR3 runs to 15 residues. This CDR3 reads CSAIVPGQILYEQYF. DNA for the CDR3: TGCAGCGCTATTGTACCGGGACAGATTTTATACGAGCAGTACTTC.

The chain combines TRBV28 with TRBJ1-2; D unresolved. V was shortened by 2 bases and J by 7 bases, with 14 bases between the two germline ends. The length of the CDR3 is 14 residues. Germline CDR1 reads MDHEN; CDR2 reads SYDVKM. CDR3 in DNA: TGTGCCAGCAGTTTACCCCTCCTTATTGGTGGCTACACCTTC. Translation: CASSLPLLIGGYTF.

This chain links TRBV5-6 with TRBJ1-1; possible D gene TRBD1, 5 bases. The CDR3 loop spans 14 amino acids. CDR1 SGHDT and CDR2 YYEEEE come from the germline V gene. Trimming removed 0 bases at V and 5 bases at J, with 11 bases between. CDR3 sequence: CASSLVRGFTEAFF. DNA of the CDR3: TGTGCCAGCAGCTTGGTACGGGGGTTTACTGAAGCTTTCTTT.

V gene TRBV14 combines with J gene TRBJ1-2, with D perhaps matching TRBD1 (6 bases). There are 15 residues in the CDR3. Germline V CDR1 and CDR2: SGHDN, FVKESK. V was pared by 1 base and J by 8 bases, with 17 bases between. The CDR3 loop reads CASSQAGGGGEGYTF. CDR3 in DNA: TGTGCCAGCAGCCAAGCGGGCGGGGGCGGAGAGGGCTACACCTTC.

This clone is a singleton in its sample. The chain combines TRBV6-1 with TRBJ2-5; 10 bases are a match to TRBD1. Looked up from germline, CDR1 is MNHNS and CDR2 is SASEGT. The junction had 7 bases not matched to a gene; V was cut back by 1 base and J by 5 bases. There are 16 residues in the CDR3. CDR3 residues: CASSEGQGAWRETQYF. The CDR3 coding sequence is TGTGCCAGCAGTGAAGGACAGGGGGCTTGGAGGGAGACCCAGTACTTC.

This sequence joins TRBV7-2 and TRBJ2-1; no clear D. Germline CDR1 reads SGHTA; CDR2 reads FQGNSA. The CDR3 length is 13 residues. Between the trimmed V and J ends, which lost 2 bases and 10 bases, there was a span of 12 bases. The DNA for the CDR3 is TGTGCCAGCAGCTTAAACAACCGGCTAGAGCAGTTCTTC. It codes for CASSLNNRLEQFF.

A single count supports this clone. The V and J genes are TRBV7-2 and TRBJ2-2; no reliable D call. V shed 1 base and J shed 0 bases, with 6 bases lying between them. CDR1 SGHTA and CDR2 FQGNSA come from the germline V gene. This CDR3 is 15 amino acids long. CDR3 nucleotide sequence: TGTGCCAGCAGCTTAGTAGGATCGAACACCGGGGAGCTGTTTTTT. Translation gives CASSLVGSNTGELFF.